This T cell receptor (beta chain) appears in the sequencing data of a study of control samples from healthy donors and cancer patients. Trimming stripped 2 bases from V and 0 bases from J, with 11 bases between. The CDR3 has 15 amino acids. Germline lookup yields CDR1 SGHRS and CDR2 YFSETQ. Sequencing was performed with immunoSEQ multiplex PCR; in TCRdb, only in-frame clones are kept and a portion is missing. Of about 89,000 clones in the sample, about 89% are singletons; the top ten hold roughly 20%. The TCR was taken from a man younger than 45 in good health. V gene TRBV5-1 combines with J gene TRBJ1-1; no firm D call. The sequencing sample was made of blood. CDR3 sequence: CASSFAAGMNTEAFF. In nucleotides, the CDR3 is TGCGCCAGCAGCTTCGCTGCGGGAATGAACACTGAAGCTTTCTTT. The variable domain in full, with the rest retrieved from reference TRBV5-1 and TRBJ1-1, is KAGVTQTPRYLIKTRGQQVTLSCSPISGHRSVSWYQQTPGQGLQFLFEYFSETQRNKGNFPGRFSGRQFSNSRSEMNVSTLELGDSALYLCASSFAAGMNTEAFFGQGTRLTVV.